The rows below give T cell receptor beta chains drawn from one sample of a study of cytomegalovirus exposure and HLA in healthy donors. Using immunoSEQ multiplex PCR, the repertoire was profiled, and TCRdb retains in-frame clones only, with some absent. Its table lists around 70,000 clones. Sample: PBMCs. All receptors derive from a female donor in good health and CMV-seropositive. CDR3s include the opening cysteine and the closing phenylalanine or tryptophan. Each record gives: V gene, CDR3 length, clone size, D gene, J gene, CDR3 DNA, CDR3 protein. A D gene is named only where the DNA matches it firmly. Rows may omit the clone size; those that give it use once, few, many or a size class.

v_call: TRBV11-2; cdr3_length: 15; clone_size: .; d_call: .; j_call: TRBJ1-1; cdr3_nt: TGTGCCAGCAGTCACCGCGGGGGGTTGAACACTGAAGCTTTCTTT; cdr3_aa: CASSHRGGLNTEAFF
v_call: TRBV4-1; cdr3_length: 14; clone_size: .; d_call: .; j_call: TRBJ2-2; cdr3_nt: TGCGCCAGCAGCCAAGAATCGGGGACCGGGGAGCTGTTTTTT; cdr3_aa: CASSQESGTGELFF
v_call: TRBV6-6; cdr3_length: 14; clone_size: .; d_call: .; j_call: TRBJ1-2; cdr3_nt: TGTGCCAGCACCGCGGGGACTACTAACTATGGCTACACCTTC; cdr3_aa: CASTAGTTNYGYTF
v_call: TRBV4-3; cdr3_length: 17; clone_size: .; d_call: .; j_call: TRBJ1-5; cdr3_nt: TGCGCCAGCAGCCAAGATTTTACAGAGGGGGGGGGTCAGCCCCAGCATTTT; cdr3_aa: CASSQDFTEGGGQPQHF
v_call: TRBV11-2; cdr3_length: 15; clone_size: .; d_call: TRBD2; j_call: TRBJ2-1; cdr3_nt: TGTGCCAGCAGTCCCGGACTAGCGGATTACAATGAGCAGTTCTTC; cdr3_aa: CASSPGLADYNEQFF
v_call: TRBV10-1; cdr3_length: 14; clone_size: .; d_call: TRBD1; j_call: TRBJ2-5; cdr3_nt: TGCGCCAGCAGTGAGGGGACAGGGCTGGAGACCCAGTACTTC; cdr3_aa: CASSEGTGLETQYF
v_call: TRBV4-1; cdr3_length: 17; clone_size: .; d_call: .; j_call: TRBJ2-2; cdr3_nt: TGCGCCAGCAGCGCGCCGAGTAGGGGAAAAGGCCCCGGGGAGCTGTTTTTT; cdr3_aa: CASSAPSRGKGPGELFF
v_call: TRBV4-1; cdr3_length: 14; clone_size: .; d_call: .; j_call: TRBJ2-5; cdr3_nt: TGCGCCAGCAGCCAAGTCGGGGGACAAGAGACCCAGTACTTC; cdr3_aa: CASSQVGGQETQYF
v_call: TRBV2; cdr3_length: 15; clone_size: .; d_call: TRBD1; j_call: TRBJ1-2; cdr3_nt: TGTGCCAGCAGCATGGGACAGGCCGCCTTCTATGGCTACACCTTC; cdr3_aa: CASSMGQAAFYGYTF
v_call: TRBV14; cdr3_length: 14; clone_size: .; d_call: TRBD1; j_call: TRBJ2-7; cdr3_nt: TGTGCCAGCAGCCGGGGGACAGGGGGTCGCGAGCAGTACTTC; cdr3_aa: CASSRGTGGREQYF
v_call: TRBV4-1; cdr3_length: 14; clone_size: .; d_call: .; j_call: TRBJ1-1; cdr3_nt: TGCGCCAGCAGCCGACAGCTCATGAACACTGAAGCTTTCTTT; cdr3_aa: CASSRQLMNTEAFF
v_call: TRBV10-3; cdr3_length: 14; clone_size: medium-sized; d_call: .; j_call: TRBJ1-5; cdr3_nt: TGTGCCATCAGTGGGGCAGGGGCCAATCAGCCCCAGCATTTT; cdr3_aa: CAISGAGANQPQHF
v_call: TRBV15; cdr3_length: 16; clone_size: .; d_call: TRBD2; j_call: TRBJ2-2; cdr3_nt: TGTGCCACCAGCAGACACGGCGGGAGCCCCACCGGGGAGCTGTTTTTT; cdr3_aa: CATSRHGGSPTGELFF
v_call: TRBV5-4; cdr3_length: 16; clone_size: .; d_call: TRBD1; j_call: TRBJ2-2; cdr3_nt: TGTGCCAGCAGCTCGGCCGGGACAGCCAACACCGGGGAGCTGTTTTTT; cdr3_aa: CASSSAGTANTGELFF
v_call: TRBV9; cdr3_length: 12; clone_size: .; d_call: .; j_call: TRBJ1-2; cdr3_nt: TGTGCCAGCAGCCTTAGGGGCTATGGCTACACCTTC; cdr3_aa: CASSLRGYGYTF
v_call: TRBV5-1; cdr3_length: 14; clone_size: .; d_call: .; j_call: TRBJ2-7; cdr3_nt: TGCGCCAGCAGCCCATTGACAGTGGGCTACGAGCAGTACTTC; cdr3_aa: CASSPLTVGYEQYF
v_call: TRBV28; cdr3_length: 15; clone_size: .; d_call: TRBD1; j_call: TRBJ1-1; cdr3_nt: TGTGCCAGCGGAAGACAGGGAAGAATGAACACTGAAGCTTTCTTT; cdr3_aa: CASGRQGRMNTEAFF
v_call: TRBV6-5; cdr3_length: 13; clone_size: .; d_call: TRBD2; j_call: TRBJ2-5; cdr3_nt: TGTGCCAGCAGTTACGGGGGGGAAGAGACCCAGTACTTC; cdr3_aa: CASSYGGEETQYF
v_call: TRBV7-9; cdr3_length: 11; clone_size: .; d_call: .; j_call: TRBJ2-5; cdr3_nt: TGTGCCAGCAGCTTACTTGAGACCCAGTACTTC; cdr3_aa: CASSLLETQYF
v_call: TRBV7-2; cdr3_length: 16; clone_size: .; d_call: TRBD1; j_call: TRBJ2-4; cdr3_nt: TGTGCCAGCAGCTTAGAGGGGGCCGTGGCCAAAAACATTCAGTACTTC; cdr3_aa: CASSLEGAVAKNIQYF
v_call: TRBV5-6; cdr3_length: 15; clone_size: .; d_call: TRBD1; j_call: TRBJ1-1; cdr3_nt: TGTGCCAGCAGCTTGTTCGACAGGGGGAACACTGAAGCTTTCTTT; cdr3_aa: CASSLFDRGNTEAFF
v_call: TRBV7-3; cdr3_length: 19; clone_size: .; d_call: TRBD2; j_call: TRBJ2-2; cdr3_nt: TGTGCCAGCAGCCGGACCGGGACTAGCGGGGGGGCCTACACCGGGGAGCTGTTTTTT; cdr3_aa: CASSRTGTSGGAYTGELFF
v_call: TRBV18; cdr3_length: 14; clone_size: .; d_call: TRBD1; j_call: TRBJ1-2; cdr3_nt: TGTGCCAGCTCACAAAGACAGGGAGGAGATGGCTACACCTTC; cdr3_aa: CASSQRQGGDGYTF
v_call: TRBV19; cdr3_length: 14; clone_size: .; d_call: .; j_call: TRBJ1-2; cdr3_nt: TGTGCCAGTAGTATATACAGGGTCGGATTTGGCTACACCTTC; cdr3_aa: CASSIYRVGFGYTF
v_call: TRBV5-1; cdr3_length: 14; clone_size: .; d_call: .; j_call: TRBJ1-5; cdr3_nt: TGCGCCAGCAGTAAAGGGGATAGCAATCAGCCCCAGCATTTT; cdr3_aa: CASSKGDSNQPQHF
v_call: TRBV25-1; cdr3_length: 17; clone_size: .; d_call: TRBD2; j_call: TRBJ2-3; cdr3_nt: TGTGCCAGCAGTGAAAAAAGGGGACTAGCGGGAATAGATACGCAGTATTTT; cdr3_aa: CASSEKRGLAGIDTQYF
v_call: TRBV28; cdr3_length: 15; clone_size: .; d_call: .; j_call: TRBJ2-7; cdr3_nt: .; cdr3_aa: CASSSSGGETVEQYF
v_call: TRBV29-1; cdr3_length: 11; clone_size: .; d_call: .; j_call: TRBJ1-1; cdr3_nt: TGCAGCGTTGTATTCAGGACTGAAGCTTTCTTT; cdr3_aa: CSVVFRTEAFF
v_call: TRBV6-6; cdr3_length: 14; clone_size: .; d_call: TRBD1; j_call: TRBJ1-1; cdr3_nt: TGTGCCAGCAGAACACAGGGGACCAACACTGAAGCTTTCTTT; cdr3_aa: CASRTQGTNTEAFF
v_call: TRBV18; cdr3_length: 18; clone_size: .; d_call: .; j_call: TRBJ1-1; cdr3_nt: TGTGCCAGCTCACCACTGCCGACGCGGTCGGGGATGAACACTGAAGATTTCTTT; cdr3_aa: CASSPLPTRSGMNTEDFF
v_call: TRBV9; cdr3_length: 15; clone_size: .; d_call: TRBD1; j_call: TRBJ2-3; cdr3_nt: TGTGCCAGCAGCACCGGGACAGGGGGCGACGATACGCAGTATTTT; cdr3_aa: CASSTGTGGDDTQYF